A single sample is the source of the 14 T cell receptor beta chains below, sequenced in a study of neoadjuvant nivolumab and ipilimumab in lung cancer. TCRdb keeps only in-frame clones here, not all; method: immunoSEQ multiplex PCR. The data hold under 50,000 clones, with approximately 90% observed a single time. The input for sequencing was blood, taken before neoadjuvant nivolumab, alone or with ipilimumab. These TCRs come from an adult with non-small cell lung cancer. Some clones in this sample may be carry-over from other donors' samples.

The chain couples TRBV5-4 to TRBJ2-7, with 8 bases lining up with TRBD2. Germline CDR1 and CDR2: SGHNT and YYREEE (reference sequence). The length of the CDR3 is 15 residues. Trimming cost V 5 bases and J 2 bases; bases outside gene matches: 9. CDR3 sequence: CASSVSGRGTYEQYF. CDR3 bases: TGTGCCAGCAGTGTGAGCGGGAGAGGAACCTACGAGCAGTACTTC.

The genes are TRBV14 and TRBJ2-1, with TRBD1 identical over 9 bases. This CDR3 spans 15 amino acids. Germline V lookup: CDR1 SGHDN, CDR2 FVKESK. Trimming cost V 4 bases and J 7 bases; bases outside gene matches: 8. The CDR3 sequence is CASSPRDREWNEQFF. In DNA form, the CDR3 reads TGTGCCAGCAGCCCTCGGGACAGGGAATGGAATGAGCAGTTCTTC.

The V gene is TRBV6-5, the J gene TRBJ1-2; D remains ambiguous. The V gene lost 2 bases and the J gene lost 4 bases, with 17 bases spanning the gap. The CDR3 runs to 16 residues. Germline values: CDR1 MNHEY, CDR2 SVGAGI. CDR3 protein: CASSYTRSVGLYGYTF. Written as DNA, the CDR3 is TGTGCCAGCAGTTACACGAGGTCGGTCGGACTCTATGGCTACACCTTC.

This clone appeared once. The genes are TRBV12-5 and TRBJ2-3; 7 bases are a match to TRBD2. Germline CDR1 and CDR2: LGHNT and FRNRAP. The CDR3 is made up of 15 amino acids. V trimming: 7 bases; J trimming: 2 bases; junction bases outside the gene matches: 9. CDR3 residues: CASAVRGDITDTQYF. The CDR3 nucleotides are TGTGCTAGTGCTGTCCGGGGGGATATCACAGATACGCAGTATTTT. The complete variable domain, with remaining parts taken from reference TRBV12-5 and TRBJ2-3, reads DARVTQTPRHKVTEMGQEVTMRCQPILGHNTVFWYRQTMMQGLELLAYFRNRAPLDDSGMPKDRFSAEMPDATLATLKIQPSEPRDSAVYFCASAVRGDITDTQYFGPGTRLTVL.

In nucleotides, the CDR3 is TGCGCCAGCCAGCTGACAACTAATGAAAAACTGTTTTTT. Its protein product is CASQLTTNEKLFF. The chain uses TRBV5-1 and TRBJ1-4; D not certain. Per germline, CDR1 SGHRS and CDR2 YFSETQ. V gave up 7 bases and J gave up 0 bases, with 7 bases separating them. The CDR3 totals 13 residues.

This chain joins TRBV6-1 and TRBJ2-5; D is possibly TRBD2 (5 bases). CDR3 length equals 16 residues. CDR1 and CDR2 (germline): MNHNS, SASEGT. V lost 4 bases to trimming and J lost 4 bases, with 19 bases between them. The CDR3 spells CASSGGSGKLGETQYF. In DNA, the CDR3 is TGTGCCAGCAGTGGTGGGAGCGGTAAATTAGGAGAGACCCAGTACTTC.

V and J are TRBV9 and TRBJ2-1; no clear D gene. The CDR3 totals 17 residues. In germline, CDR1 is SGDLS, CDR2 YYNGEE. V lost 3 bases, J lost 0 bases, and 16 bases lay in between. The CDR3 region is CASSASGRSSSYNEQFF. The CDR3 bases are TGTGCCAGCAGCGCCTCAGGCAGGTCCAGCTCCTACAATGAGCAGTTCTTC. Using reference TRBV9 and TRBJ2-1 for the parts outside the CDR3, the full variable domain is DSGVTQTPKHLITATGQRVTLRCSPRSGDLSVYWYQQSLDQGLQFLIQYYNGEERAKGNILERFSAQQFPDLHSELNLSSLELGDSALYFCASSASGRSSSYNEQFFGPGTRLTVL.

The chain carries TRBV9 and TRBJ2-3; 7 nucleotides agree with TRBD2. The germline V gene has CDR1 SGDLS and CDR2 YYNGEE. This CDR3 is 14 amino acids long. Trimming cost V 3 bases and J 5 bases; bases outside gene matches: 6. The CDR3 is CASSGGGIEDTQYF. The DNA for the CDR3 is TGTGCCAGCAGCGGGGGGGGGATTGAAGATACGCAGTATTTT.

The chain employs TRBV2 and TRBJ1-1; 11 positions match TRBD1. Germline V CDR1 and CDR2: SNHLY, FYNNEI. This CDR3 comprises 14 residues. With 7 bases clipped from V and 5 bases from J, the junction kept 6 bases outside the gene matches. The CDR3 sequence: CASIRGQGDTEAFF. Written as DNA, the CDR3 is TGTGCCAGCATCCGGGGACAGGGGGATACTGAAGCTTTCTTT.

In DNA, the CDR3 is TGCAGTGCTAGGTGGGGCCACGAGCAGTACTTC. It codes for CSARWGHEQYF. The V call is TRBV20-1, the J call TRBJ2-5, with D perhaps TRBD1 (5 bases). The DNA end is more similar to TRBJ2-7, so the J call may be wrong. Germline V lookup: CDR1 DFQATT, CDR2 SNEGSKA (reference sequence). The length of the CDR3 is 11 residues.

V usage is TRBV25-1 and J usage is TRBJ2-1; a possible D gene is TRBD1 (5 bases). CDR1 is MGHDK and CDR2 is SYGVNS in the germline V gene. This CDR3 has 13 amino acids. The ends were cut back, 11 bases at V and 2 bases at J, with 13 bases in the middle. The chain's CDR3 is CAAAGPPYNEQFF. The DNA for the CDR3 is TGTGCCGCCGCAGGGCCACCCTACAATGAGCAGTTCTTC.

V is TRBV5-4 and J is TRBJ2-2; 7 bases align to TRBD2. Looked up from germline, CDR1 is SGHNT and CDR2 is YYREEE (reference sequence). The CDR3 sequence is 17 residues long. The V gene end was trimmed by 2 bases and the J gene end by 0 bases; junction bases not matched to a gene: 7. The chain's CDR3 is CASSFGASGANTGELFF. CDR3 DNA sequence: TGTGCCAGCAGCTTTGGAGCTAGCGGCGCGAACACCGGGGAGCTGTTTTTT.

J is TRBJ1-1 and V is TRBV30; no reliable D call. Trimming cost V 2 bases and J 6 bases, with 13 bases left between them. Germline CDR1 reads GTSNPN; CDR2 reads SVGIG (reference sequence). The CDR3 totals 13 residues. In DNA form, the CDR3 reads TGTGCCTGGAGTCCCGATGGGTCGGCTGAAGCTTTCTTT. Protein sequence: CAWSPDGSAEAFF. Complete variable domain (other parts from reference TRBV30 and TRBJ1-1): SQTIHQWPATLVQPVGSPLSLECTVEGTSNPNLYWYRQAAGRGLQLLFYSVGIGQISSEVPQNLSASRPQDRQFILSSKKLLLSDSGFYLCAWSPDGSAEAFFGQGTRLTVV.

CDR3 DNA: TGTGCCAGCAGCTTGGCATGGTCTGTGGATGGCTACACCTTC. Its translation is CASSLAWSVDGYTF. The chain carries TRBV5-6 and TRBJ1-2, with no clear D. CDR3 length: 14 amino acids. Germline CDR1 reads SGHDT; CDR2 reads YYEEEE. The V end lost 0 bases, the J end lost 6 bases, and 12 bases lay between the germline ends.